This T cell receptor (beta chain) was identified during a study of blood T cells in healthy people across ages. Study-level background: About one barcoded beta molecule per two T cells came from capture by template switching.

The CDR3 consists of 11 residues. With 6 bases removed from V and 7 bases from J, the gap between germline ends came to 9 bases. In germline, CDR1 is MNHEY, CDR2 SVGAGI. A few counts support this clonotype. Alongside a J-beta primer mix, a sample-barcoded 5' primer served in a second PCR lasting about 7 to 11 cycles. The template-switch adaptor was a 5' adaptor with 12 random nucleotides. It tagged each cDNA molecule. MiXCR was run by TCRdb on the 5' RACE reads, yielding one entry per CDR3 protein. The sample has about 640,000 distinct CDR3 sequences; 58% are singletons. The material sequenced was blood. This chain uses TRBV6-5 with TRBJ1-2, with no clear D. This clonotype was sampled from a man aged 60-69 years in good health. The CDR3 nucleotides read TGTGCCAGCAGACACACGGCTGGCTACACCTTC. Translation: CASRHTAGYTF.